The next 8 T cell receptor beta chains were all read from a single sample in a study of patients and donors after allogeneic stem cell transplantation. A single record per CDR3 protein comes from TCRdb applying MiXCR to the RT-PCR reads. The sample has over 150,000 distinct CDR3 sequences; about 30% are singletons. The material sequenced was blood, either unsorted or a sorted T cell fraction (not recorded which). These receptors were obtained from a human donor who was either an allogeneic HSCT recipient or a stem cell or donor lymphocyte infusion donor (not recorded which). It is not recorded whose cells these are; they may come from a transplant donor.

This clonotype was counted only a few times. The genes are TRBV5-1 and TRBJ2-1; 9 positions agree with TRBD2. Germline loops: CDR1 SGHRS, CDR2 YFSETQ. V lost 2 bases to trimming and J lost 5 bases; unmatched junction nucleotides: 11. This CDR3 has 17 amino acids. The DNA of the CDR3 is TGCGCCAGCAGCTTTATTGTTAGGACTAGCGACAACAATGAGCAGTTCTTC. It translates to CASSFIVRTSDNNEQFF.

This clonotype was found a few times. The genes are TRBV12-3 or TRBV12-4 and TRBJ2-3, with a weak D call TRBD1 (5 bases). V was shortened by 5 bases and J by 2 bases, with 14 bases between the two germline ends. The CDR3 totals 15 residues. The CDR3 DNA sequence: TGTGCCAGCAGTCCAGGGCCTCAACCCACAGATACGCAGTATTTT. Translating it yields CASSPGPQPTDTQYF.

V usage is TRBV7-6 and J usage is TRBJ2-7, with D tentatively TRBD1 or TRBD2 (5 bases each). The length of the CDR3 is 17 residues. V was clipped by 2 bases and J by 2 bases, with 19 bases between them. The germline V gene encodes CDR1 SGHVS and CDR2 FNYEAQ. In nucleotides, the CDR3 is TGTGCCAGCAGCTTAACCCCGGGGCCCTCTCACACCTACGAGCAGTACTTC. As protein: CASSLTPGPSHTYEQYF.

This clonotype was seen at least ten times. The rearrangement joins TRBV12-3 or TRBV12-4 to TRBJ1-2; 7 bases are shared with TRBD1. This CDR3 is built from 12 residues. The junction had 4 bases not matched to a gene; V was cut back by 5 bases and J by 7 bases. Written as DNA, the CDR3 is TGTGCCAGCAGTCTTCAGGGGGTTGGCTACACCTTC. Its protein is CASSLQGVGYTF.

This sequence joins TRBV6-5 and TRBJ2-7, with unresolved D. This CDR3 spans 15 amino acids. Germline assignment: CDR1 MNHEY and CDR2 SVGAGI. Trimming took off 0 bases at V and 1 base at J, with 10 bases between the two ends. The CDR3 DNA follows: TGTGCCAGCAGTTACTCGACACTTGGTTCCTACGAGCAGTACTTC. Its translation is CASSYSTLGSYEQYF.

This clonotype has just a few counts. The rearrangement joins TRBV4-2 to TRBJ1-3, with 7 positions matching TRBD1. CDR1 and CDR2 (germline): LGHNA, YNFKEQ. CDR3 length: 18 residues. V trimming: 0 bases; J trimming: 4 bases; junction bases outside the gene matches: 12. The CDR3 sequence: CASSQDLLGGAEGNTIYF. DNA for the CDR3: TGTGCCAGCAGCCAAGATCTGTTAGGGGGCGCGGAAGGAAACACCATATATTTT.

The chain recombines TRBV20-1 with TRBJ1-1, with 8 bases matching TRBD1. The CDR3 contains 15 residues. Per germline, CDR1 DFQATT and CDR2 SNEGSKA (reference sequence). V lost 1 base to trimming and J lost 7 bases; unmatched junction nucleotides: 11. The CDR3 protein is CSARASRTGRFEAFF. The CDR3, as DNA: TGCAGTGCTAGAGCTTCTCGGACAGGGAGGTTTGAAGCTTTCTTT.

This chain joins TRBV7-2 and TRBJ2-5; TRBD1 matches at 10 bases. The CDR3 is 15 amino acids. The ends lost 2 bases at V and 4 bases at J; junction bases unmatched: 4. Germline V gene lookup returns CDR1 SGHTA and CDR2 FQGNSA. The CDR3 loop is CASSLHRTGGETQYF. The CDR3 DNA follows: TGTGCCAGCAGCTTACATCGGACAGGGGGAGAGACCCAGTACTTC. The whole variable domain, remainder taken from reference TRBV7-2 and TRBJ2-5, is GAGVSQSPSNKVTEKGKDVELRCDPISGHTALYWYRQSLGQGLEFLIYFQGNSAPDKSGLPSDRFSAERTGGSVSTLTIQRTQQEDSAVYLCASSLHRTGGETQYFGPGTRLLVL.